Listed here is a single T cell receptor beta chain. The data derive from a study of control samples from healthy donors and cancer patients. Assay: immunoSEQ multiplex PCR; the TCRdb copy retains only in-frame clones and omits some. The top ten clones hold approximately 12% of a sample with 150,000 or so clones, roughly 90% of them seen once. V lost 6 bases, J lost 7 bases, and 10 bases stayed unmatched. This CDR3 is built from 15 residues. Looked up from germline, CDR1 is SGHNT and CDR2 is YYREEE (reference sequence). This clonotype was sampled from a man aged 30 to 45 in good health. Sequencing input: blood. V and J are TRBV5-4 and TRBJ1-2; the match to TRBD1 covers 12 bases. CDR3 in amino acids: CASTWMGQGARGYTF. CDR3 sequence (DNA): TGTGCCAGCACCTGGATGGGACAGGGGGCCCGTGGCTACACCTTC.